Below, 29 T cell receptor beta chains from the same sample are listed, as sequenced in a study of Graves' ophthalmopathy and Graves' hyperthyroidism. Amplifying from RNA transcripts, the study obtained TCR beta CDR3 regions. First-round RT-PCR employed HTBI primers, with a second-round multiplex PCR after it. Using its own MiXCR run on the multiplex PCR reads, TCRdb lists one record per CDR3 protein. This table has over a million distinct CDR3 sequences, roughly two fifths appearing once. Material for sequencing was peripheral blood or thyroid tissue (not recorded which). All receptors come from an adult man with Graves' hyperthyroidism.

Ten or more counts support this clonotype. This sequence joins TRBV29-1 and TRBJ2-2; 7 nucleotides align to TRBD1. In germline, CDR1 is SQVTM, CDR2 ANQGSEA. The CDR3 loop spans 15 amino acids. The ends lost 4 bases at V and 5 bases at J; junction bases unmatched: 10. CDR3 sequence: CSVGDDREGTGELFF. The CDR3, as DNA: TGCAGCGTTGGGGACGACAGGGAAGGGACCGGGGAGCTGTTTTTT.

The V gene is TRBV12-3 or TRBV12-4, the J gene TRBJ1-1; D remains unclear. This CDR3 contains 13 residues. V lost 3 bases and J 4 bases, leaving 9 bases between the germline ends. The CDR3 nucleotides read TGTGCCAGCAGTTTCCAGTTTTCCACTGAAGCTTTCTTT. Its translation is CASSFQFSTEAFF.

Only a few counts were recorded for this clonotype. The CDR3 nucleotides are TGTGCCAGCTTTCCCTCCTTACGGATTAATGAAAAACTGTTTTTT. It encodes CASFPSLRINEKLFF. This chain links TRBV5-8 with TRBJ1-4; D is uncertain. The germline V gene has CDR1 SGHTS and CDR2 YDEGEE. The CDR3 is 15 residues long. V dropped 7 bases and J dropped 4 bases, with 17 bases sitting between them.

This clonotype was counted only a few times. The chain employs TRBV2 and TRBJ1-2; D unresolved. Germline CDR1 and CDR2: SNHLY and FYNNEI. The V and J ends lost 2 bases and 4 bases respectively, with 8 bases between them. CDR3 length equals 13 residues. CDR3 bases: TGTGCCAGCAGTGAAAAAGGGTTCTATGGCTACACCTTC. Protein: CASSEKGFYGYTF.

The chain has TRBV4-1 and TRBJ2-2, with D hard to call. The CDR3 has 18 amino acids. In germline, CDR1 is MGHRA, CDR2 YSYEKL. The V end was cut by 0 bases, the J end by 3 bases, with 17 bases between. The CDR3 loop reads CASSQDATDEGYTGELFF. The CDR3 DNA reads TGCGCCAGCAGCCAAGATGCGACCGATGAAGGATACACCGGGGAGCTGTTTTTT.

The CDR3 bases are TGTGCCACCGCTACAGGGCAATTCTCTGGGGCCAACGTCCTGACTTTC. It specifies CATATGQFSGANVLTF. The chain carries TRBV10-3 and TRBJ2-6, with a weak D call TRBD1 (6 bases). Trimming left V 10 bases short and J 0 bases short, with 16 bases between. The CDR3 totals 16 residues. Per the germline V gene, CDR1 is ENHRY and CDR2 is SYGVKD.

Worth noting for this clonotype: This CDR3 is missing its conserved last phenylalanine or tryptophan, likely due to a read error. V and J are TRBV25-1 and TRBJ1-5; 8 nucleotides line up with TRBD1. The trim removed 4 bases at V and 1 base at J, leaving 3 bases unmatched. The CDR3 covers 15 residues. From germline, CDR1 is MGHDK and CDR2 SYGVNS. The CDR3 sequence: CASSGRTGSNQPQHL. CDR3 nucleotide sequence: TGTGCCAGCAGTGGCCGGACAGGGAGCAATCAGCCCCAGCATTTG.

As to this clonotype: A much more abundant neighbour one base away suggests this may be a read error. J is TRBJ2-7 and V is TRBV25-1; D is uncertain. The V gene lost 3 bases and the J gene lost 2 bases, with 5 bases spanning the gap. CDR3 length: 12 residues. Germline values: CDR1 MGHDK, CDR2 SYGVNS. The DNA of the CDR3 is TGTGCCAGCAGTGATGAACCCTACGAGCAGTACTTC. Protein sequence: CASSDEPYEQYF.

This clonotype was seen ten or more times. The V and J genes are TRBV7-9 and TRBJ1-5; weak D call: TRBD1 (5 bases). The CDR3 covers 17 residues. Germline V gene data show CDR1 as SEHNR and CDR2 as FQNEAQ (reference sequence). The ends were cut back, 1 base at V and 2 bases at J, with 15 bases in the middle. This CDR3 is CASSLGARDGRNQPQHF. DNA for the CDR3: TGTGCCAGCAGCTTAGGGGCACGGGACGGACGCAATCAGCCCCAGCATTTT. Full variable domain (rest looked up from reference TRBV7-9 and TRBJ1-5): DTGVSQNPRHKITKRGQNVTFRCDPISEHNRLYWYRQTLGQGPEFLTYFQNEAQLEKSRLLSDRFSAERPKGSFSTLEIQRTEQGDSAMYLCASSLGARDGRNQPQHFGDGTRLSIL.

This clonotype was observed many times. One junction end does not reproduce the germline sequence, and a read error may be involved. The V and J genes are TRBV10-3 and TRBJ1-5; D possibly corresponds to TRBD1 (5 bases). The CDR3 sequence is 12 residues long. From germline, CDR1 is ENHRY and CDR2 SYGVKD. CDR3 bases: TGTGCCACAGGGACCGACAATGAGCCCCAGCATTTT. It encodes CATGTDNEPQHF.

The V call is TRBV7-8, the J call TRBJ2-4; D might be TRBD2 (5 bases). The CDR3 spans 13 residues. From germline, CDR1 is SGHVS and CDR2 FQNEAQ. V lost 1 base and J lost 13, with 14 bases in between. In nucleotides, the CDR3 is TGTGCCAGCAGCTTAGTTCGGGGAGTCTGGCAGTACTTC. It encodes CASSLVRGVWQYF.

The chain combines TRBV20-1 with TRBJ1-1; weak D call: TRBD1 (5 bases). CDR3 length: 12 residues. Trimming took 6 bases from V and 9 from J, leaving 17 bases between them. Germline values: CDR1 DFQATT, CDR2 SNEGSKA (reference sequence). DNA of the CDR3: TGCAGTGCAAAAGATGTGGGGGGTAAAGCTTTCTTT. Translating gives CSAKDVGGKAFF.

This clonotype was recorded at least ten times. The J gene is TRBJ1-2, the V gene TRBV2, with 9 nucleotides matching TRBD1. Germline V gene data show CDR1 as SNHLY and CDR2 as FYNNEI. The CDR3 runs 13 residues. V gave up 9 bases and J gave up 3 bases; unmatched junction bases: 5. The CDR3 DNA follows: TGTGCCAGTGGACAGGGGAGAGACTATGGCTACACCTTC. It encodes CASGQGRDYGYTF.

This clonotype has at least ten counts. The chain links TRBV10-3 to TRBJ2-7; D is uncertain. CDR3 length: 13 amino acids. V lost 0 bases, J lost 6 bases, and 9 bases lay in between. Germline V gene lookup returns CDR1 ENHRY and CDR2 SYGVKD. CDR3 amino acids: CAISESPQSEQYF. In DNA, the CDR3 is TGTGCCATCAGTGAGTCGCCCCAATCCGAGCAGTACTTC.

This clonotype appeared many times. The chain joins TRBV7-7 to TRBJ2-5, with a possible D match to TRBD1 (5 bases). Germline lookup yields CDR1 SSHAT and CDR2 FNYEAQ (reference sequence). The CDR3 extends over 15 amino acids. V was clipped by 1 base and J by 2 bases, with 11 bases between them. The CDR3 nucleotides read TGTGCCAGCAGCTTAGGGGGCCAGAAACAAGAGACCCAGTACTTC. Translation gives CASSLGGQKQETQYF.

This clonotype came up a few times. The chain employs TRBV9 and TRBJ2-5; D remains ambiguous. With 5 bases removed from V and 6 bases from J, the gap between germline ends came to 11 bases. Germline-derived CDR1 and CDR2 are SGDLS and YYNGEE. This CDR3 comprises 12 residues. CDR3 residues: CASSNEYQTQYF. In DNA form, the CDR3 reads TGTGCCAGCAGTAATGAATATCAGACCCAGTACTTC.

This clonotype showed up many times. The gene calls are TRBV7-2 and TRBJ1-1, with D unresolved. The CDR3 is 14 amino acids. Germline V CDR1 and CDR2: SGHTA, FQGNSA. Trimming took 0 bases from V and 11 from J, leaving 16 bases between them. CDR3 DNA: TGTGCCAGCAGCTTAGCGGGCGGAGGGAGCCTCGCTTTCTTT. Translating it yields CASSLAGGGSLAFF.

This clonotype was picked up a small number of times. The CDR3 DNA is TGTGCCAGCAGTCAAGATCCCACAGTAGAGCAGTACTTC. This gives the protein CASSQDPTVEQYF. V gene TRBV5-6 combines with J gene TRBJ2-7; no reliable D call. CDR1 is SGHDT and CDR2 is YYEEEE in the germline V gene. The CDR3 is 13 amino acids. V lost 5 bases, J lost 7 bases, and 16 bases lay in between.

The chain uses TRBV5-1 and TRBJ2-5; 9 positions agree with TRBD2. The CDR3 covers 14 residues. Trimming took 1 base from V and 10 from J; bases not matched to a gene: 8. Germline V gene data show CDR1 as SGHRS and CDR2 as YFSETQ. The DNA of the CDR3 is TGCGCCAGCAGCTTGACAGGGGCGCGGGAGGGCCAGTACTTC. Residues: CASSLTGAREGQYF.

Of note for this clonotype: Given a much more abundant clone one base away, this may be a read error. The rearrangement links TRBV12-3 or TRBV12-4 to TRBJ1-4; D is unresolved. The CDR3 consists of 14 residues. V lost 4 bases, J lost 6 bases, and 12 bases lay in between. The CDR3 coding sequence is TGTGCCAGCAGTTCAAGGAATTTGGATGAAAAACTGTTTTTT. This codes for CASSSRNLDEKLFF.

This clonotype came up many times. CDR3 residues: CASTPAYEQYF. DNA of the CDR3: TGTGCCAGCACCCCAGCATACGAGCAGTACTTC. The gene calls are TRBV7-9 and TRBJ2-7; D call uncertain. V shed 7 bases and J shed 4 bases, with 8 bases lying between them. Per the germline V gene, CDR1 is SEHNR and CDR2 is FQNEAQ (reference sequence). The CDR3 extends over 11 amino acids. The full variable domain, rest sourced from reference TRBV7-9 and TRBJ2-7, is DTGVSQNPRHKITKRGQNVTFRCDPISEHNRLYWYRQTLGQGPEFLTYFQNEAQLEKSRLLSDRFSAERPKGSFSTLEIQRTEQGDSAMYLCASTPAYEQYFGPGTRLTVT.

To note about this clonotype: At one end the junction does not follow the germline gene, possibly because of a read error. The gene calls are TRBV10-3 and TRBJ1-3; tentative D call: TRBD1 (5 bases). The length of the CDR3 is 15 residues. The V gene's germline CDR1 is ENHRY and CDR2 SYGVKD. The CDR3 sequence is CASSSSGPTGNTIYF. DNA of the CDR3: TGTGCCAGCAGTTCCTCGGGGCCGACTGGAAACACCATATATTTT.

The sample holds many counts of this clonotype. V and J are TRBV5-1 and TRBJ2-7, with a tentative D call TRBD1 (6 bases). This CDR3 region has 13 residues. The germline V and J ends were trimmed by 4 bases and 5 bases, with 13 bases remaining between them. The V gene's germline CDR1 is SGHRS and CDR2 YFSETQ. The CDR3 DNA follows: TGCGCCAGCAGCATTACAGGGTACCACGAGCAGTACTTC. This codes for CASSITGYHEQYF.

V and J are TRBV7-3 and TRBJ2-2, with D maybe TRBD2 (6 bases). The germline V and J ends were trimmed by 2 bases and 3 bases, with 13 bases remaining between them. The CDR3 loop spans 16 amino acids. Germline assignment: CDR1 SGHTA and CDR2 FQGTGA. CDR3 sequence reads: CASSLRRTTDTGELFF. CDR3 nucleotides: TGTGCCAGCAGCTTACGACGGACTACCGACACCGGGGAGCTGTTTTTT.

At least ten counts were recorded for this clonotype. This sequence joins TRBV29-1 and TRBJ1-2; the D is unclear. The CDR3 is 15 residues long. The germline V gene has CDR1 SQVTM and CDR2 ANQGSEA. V shed 7 bases and J shed 3 bases, with 21 bases lying between them. For the CDR3, the DNA is TGCAGCGCCCGGGCCGTGGCGGAGCGCGACTATGGCTACACCTTC. As protein: CSARAVAERDYGYTF.

This clonotype was seen ten or more times. The chain carries TRBV19 and TRBJ1-5, with a weak D call TRBD1 (5 bases). V lost 3 bases and J lost 6, with 12 bases in between. The CDR3 extends over 14 amino acids. CDR1 and CDR2 (germline): LNHDA, SQIVND (reference sequence). The CDR3 sequence: CASSIQGFGQPQHF. In nucleotides, the CDR3 is TGTGCCAGTAGTATCCAGGGCTTTGGTCAGCCCCAGCATTTT.

This clonotype has a count of ten or more. The V gene is TRBV7-2, the J gene TRBJ2-5, with D possibly TRBD1 on 5 matching bases. This CDR3 has 12 residues. Between the trimmed V and J ends, which lost 6 bases and 5 bases, there was a span of 10 bases. Germline lookup yields CDR1 SGHTA and CDR2 FQGNSA. The DNA for the CDR3 is TGTGCCAGCAGTATACAGGTGGAGACCCAGTACTTC. Translating gives CASSIQVETQYF.

There are many counts of this clonotype. The chain joins TRBV12-3 or TRBV12-4 to TRBJ1-2, with D tentatively TRBD1 (6 bases). With 6 bases removed from V and 2 bases from J, the gap between germline ends came to 10 bases. The CDR3 is 13 residues long. For the CDR3, the DNA is TGTGCCAGCAGCGGACAGACGAACTATGGCTACACCTTC. Translation gives CASSGQTNYGYTF.

The chain couples TRBV5-1 to TRBJ1-2; D may be TRBD1 (5 bases). Per the germline V gene, CDR1 is SGHRS and CDR2 is YFSETQ. The V gene lost 2 bases and the J gene lost 4 bases, with 15 bases spanning the gap. The length of the CDR3 is 15 residues. The CDR3 here is CASSFGHPNSYGYTF. CDR3 nucleotides: TGCGCCAGCAGCTTCGGACACCCAAACTCCTATGGCTACACCTTC.